This is a list of T cell receptor beta chains from one sample in a study of blood T cell repertoires in COVID-19. Only in-frame clones appear in the TCRdb table, and some are missing; sequencing was by immunoSEQ multiplex PCR. The data hold around 310,000 clones, with nearly 90% observed a single time. Material: peripheral blood. These receptors came from a woman aged 40 to 50 with COVID-19, enrolled during active disease. CDR3s include the opening cysteine and the closing phenylalanine or tryptophan. Fields, in order: V gene, D gene, J gene, clone size, CDR3 protein, CDR3 DNA. A D gene is named only where the DNA matches it firmly. Not every row has a clone size; where given, it reads once, few, many or a size class.

TRBV10-3	-	TRBJ2-6	-	CAISESGGGANVLTF	TGTGCCATCAGTGAGTCTGGCGGGGGGGCCAACGTCCTGACTTTC
TRBV29-1	-	TRBJ2-7	-	CSVEAGAIGEQYF	TGCAGCGTTGAGGCAGGGGCCATTGGCGAGCAGTACTTC
TRBV6-6	-	TRBJ2-4	once	CASLSGVAKNIQYF	TGTGCCAGCTTATCAGGTGTAGCCAAAAACATTCAGTACTTC
TRBV18	TRBD1	TRBJ1-2	once	CASSPQGAYGYTF	TGTGCCAGCTCACCACAGGGGGCGTATGGCTACACCTTC
TRBV29-1	TRBD1	TRBJ1-2	-	CSVPGRDSPLGYTF	TGCAGCGTTCCGGGTCGGGACAGTCCCCTCGGCTACACCTTC
TRBV3-1/TRBV3-2	TRBD1	TRBJ1-5	-	CASSRQGMDQPQHF	TGTGCCAGCAGTCGACAGGGGATGGATCAGCCCCAGCATTTT
TRBV18	-	TRBJ2-7	-	CASSPSVRYEQYF	TGTGCCAGCTCACCATCGGTCCGCTACGAGCAGTACTTC
TRBV15	TRBD2	TRBJ2-7	-	CATSRGLAGGEQYF	TGTGCCACCAGCAGAGGGCTAGCGGGAGGCGAGCAGTACTTC
TRBV25-1	TRBD1	TRBJ2-5	-	CASSELGRTGGETQYF	TGTGCCAGCAGTGAGTTGGGTAGGACAGGCGGTGAGACCCAGTACTTC
TRBV3-1/TRBV3-2	TRBD1	TRBJ2-6	-	CASSQSWGRDSINSGANVLTF	TGTGCCAGCAGCCAATCATGGGGCCGGGACAGCATAAATTCTGGGGCCAACGTCCTGACTTTC
TRBV6-6	-	TRBJ2-6	-	CASSRPGVGSTGANVLTF	TGTGCCAGCAGTCGTCCAGGGGTTGGGTCGACTGGGGCCAACGTCCTGACTTTC
TRBV7-3	TRBD2	TRBJ2-3	-	CASSLMLAGGKADTQYF	TGTGCCAGCAGCTTAATGCTAGCGGGAGGTAAAGCAGATACGCAGTATTTT
TRBV21-1	-	TRBJ2-7	-	CASSKARGRAYEQYF	TGTGCCAGCAGCAAAGCGCGGGGCAGAGCCTACGAGCAGTACTTC
TRBV28	-	TRBJ1-5	few	CASKAGEVNQPQHF	TGTGCCAGCAAGGCAGGGGAAGTCAATCAGCCCCAGCATTTT
TRBV7-2	-	TRBJ1-2	-	CTSTLRPNSYYGYTF	TGTACCAGCACCTTACGACCAAACAGCTACTATGGCTACACCTTC
TRBV5-1	-	TRBJ2-3	-	CASSLGGGTDTQYF	TGCGCCAGCAGCCTTGGGGGAGGAACAGATACGCAGTATTTT
TRBV27	-	TRBJ2-6	-	CASSLLGAGANVLTF	TGTGCCAGCAGTTTATTAGGAGCTGGGGCCAACGTCCTGACTTTC
TRBV27	TRBD2	TRBJ2-7	-	CASSLLTSAREQYF	TGTGCCAGCAGTCTCTTGACTAGCGCTCGCGAGCAGTACTTC
TRBV11-2	-	TRBJ1-1	once	CASSLVSLNTEAFF	TGTGCCAGCAGCTTAGTGTCTTTGAACACTGAAGCTTTCTTT
TRBV9	-	TRBJ2-3	-	CASSKTVRDTDTQYF	TGTGCCAGCAGCAAAACAGTACGGGACACAGATACGCAGTATTTT
TRBV19	TRBD1	TRBJ2-3	-	CASKGQSTDTQYF	TGTGCCAGTAAGGGACAGAGCACAGATACGCAGTATTTT
TRBV2	TRBD2	TRBJ2-1	-	CAGRGGVGDEQFF	TGTGCCGGTCGCGGGGGTGTGGGCGATGAGCAGTTCTTC
TRBV24-1	-	TRBJ2-3	once	CATSDLGESTDTQYF	TGTGCCACCAGTGATTTAGGAGAGAGCACAGATACGCAGTATTTT
TRBV6-2/TRBV6-3	-	TRBJ1-6	-	CASSPTGQYNSPLHF	TGTGCCAGCAGCCCTACGGGACAATATAATTCACCCCTCCACTTT
TRBV6-5	-	TRBJ1-6	-	CASRGGVGSPLHF	TGTGCCAGCAGAGGAGGGGTAGGTTCACCCCTCCACTTT
TRBV15	-	TRBJ2-7	-	CATQTIGAYEQYF	TGTGCCACCCAAACGATAGGGGCCTACGAGCAGTACTTC
TRBV6-2/TRBV6-3	-	TRBJ1-3	-	CASSYSREYSIPDGNTIYF	TGTGCCAGCAGTTACTCGAGGGAGTATTCAATTCCTGATGGAAACACCATATATTTT
TRBV7-2	-	TRBJ2-3	-	CASSLGGGAGRTDTQYF	TGTGCCAGCAGCTTAGGAGGCGGGGCAGGTCGCACAGATACGCAGTATTTT
TRBV9	-	TRBJ1-5	-	CASSVDSVQPQHF	TGTGCCAGCAGCGTGGACAGTGTTCAGCCCCAGCATTTT
TRBV7-9	-	TRBJ1-2	-	CASSLRGGDGYTF	TGTGCCAGCAGCTTAAGAGGGGGGGATGGCTACACCTTC
TRBV30	TRBD1	TRBJ2-6	-	CAWRVPGQGAGGANVLTF	TGTGCCTGGAGGGTCCCGGGACAGGGGGCGGGCGGGGCCAACGTCCTGACTTTC
TRBV5-8	TRBD2	TRBJ2-5	once	CASRLAGGQETQYF	TGTGCCAGCAGACTAGCGGGCGGCCAAGAGACCCAGTACTTC
TRBV6-6	TRBD1	TRBJ2-7	-	CASSLLPGQGQQYF	TGTGCCAGCAGTCTTCTCCCGGGACAGGGGCAGCAGTACTTC
TRBV7-2	-	TRBJ2-1	-	CASSLFGAGLVYYYNEQFF	TGTGCCAGCAGCTTATTTGGGGCAGGTTTAGTCTATTATTACAATGAGCAGTTCTTC
TRBV18	TRBD1	TRBJ2-2	-	CASSPQPTGSGGELFF	TGTGCCAGCTCGCCTCAGCCGACAGGGTCTGGCGGGGAGCTGTTTTTT
TRBV29-1	-	TRBJ1-1	-	CSVEPIGNTEAFF	TGCAGCGTGGAACCAATCGGGAACACTGAAGCTTTCTTT
TRBV4-1	-	TRBJ1-2	-	CASSQAQTGSHGYTF	TGCGCCAGCAGCCAAGCCCAAACAGGAAGTCATGGCTACACCTTC